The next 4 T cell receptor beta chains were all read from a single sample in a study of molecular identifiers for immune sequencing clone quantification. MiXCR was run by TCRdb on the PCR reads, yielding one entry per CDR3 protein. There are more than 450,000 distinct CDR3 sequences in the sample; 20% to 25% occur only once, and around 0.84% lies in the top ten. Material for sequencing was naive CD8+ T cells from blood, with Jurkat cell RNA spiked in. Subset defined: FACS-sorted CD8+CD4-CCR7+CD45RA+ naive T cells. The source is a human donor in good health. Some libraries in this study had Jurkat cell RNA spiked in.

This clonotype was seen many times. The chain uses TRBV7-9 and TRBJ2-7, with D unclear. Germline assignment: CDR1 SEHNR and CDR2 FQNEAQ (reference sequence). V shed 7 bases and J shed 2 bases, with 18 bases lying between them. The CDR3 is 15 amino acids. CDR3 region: CASTNPVSGTYEQYF. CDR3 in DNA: TGTGCCAGCACCAACCCGGTGTCAGGCACCTACGAGCAGTACTTC.

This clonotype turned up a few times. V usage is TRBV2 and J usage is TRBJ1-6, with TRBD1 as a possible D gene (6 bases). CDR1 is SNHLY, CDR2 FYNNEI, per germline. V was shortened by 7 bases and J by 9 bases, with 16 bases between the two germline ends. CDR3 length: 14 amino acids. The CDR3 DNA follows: TGTGCCAGCAAGAGGGACAACCTTGGTTCACCCCTCCACTTT. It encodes CASKRDNLGSPLHF.

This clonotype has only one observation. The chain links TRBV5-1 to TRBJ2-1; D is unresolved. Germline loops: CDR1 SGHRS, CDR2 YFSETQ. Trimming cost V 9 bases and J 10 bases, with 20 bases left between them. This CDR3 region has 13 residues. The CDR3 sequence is CANSPLRPNEQFF. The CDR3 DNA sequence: TGCGCCAACAGTCCACTACGCCCAAACGAGCAGTTCTTC.

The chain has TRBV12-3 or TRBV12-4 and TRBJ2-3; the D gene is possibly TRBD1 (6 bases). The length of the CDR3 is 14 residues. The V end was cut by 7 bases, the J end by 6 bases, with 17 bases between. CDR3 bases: TGTGCCAGCAATCTACAGGGAGATCCCGATACGCAGTATTTT. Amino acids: CASNLQGDPDTQYF.